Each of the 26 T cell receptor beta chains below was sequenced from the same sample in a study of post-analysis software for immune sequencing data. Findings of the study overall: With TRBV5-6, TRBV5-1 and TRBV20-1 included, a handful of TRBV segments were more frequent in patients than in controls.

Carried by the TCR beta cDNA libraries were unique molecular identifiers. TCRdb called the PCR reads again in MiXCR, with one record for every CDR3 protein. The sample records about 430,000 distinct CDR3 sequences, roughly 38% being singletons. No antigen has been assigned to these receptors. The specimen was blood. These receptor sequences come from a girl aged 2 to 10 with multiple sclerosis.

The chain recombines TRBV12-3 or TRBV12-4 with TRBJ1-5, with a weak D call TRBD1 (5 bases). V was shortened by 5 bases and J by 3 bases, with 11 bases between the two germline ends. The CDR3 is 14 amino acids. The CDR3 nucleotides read TGTGCCAGCAGTGGGGGGAGGAACAATCAGCCCCAGCATTTT. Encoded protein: CASSGGRNNQPQHF.

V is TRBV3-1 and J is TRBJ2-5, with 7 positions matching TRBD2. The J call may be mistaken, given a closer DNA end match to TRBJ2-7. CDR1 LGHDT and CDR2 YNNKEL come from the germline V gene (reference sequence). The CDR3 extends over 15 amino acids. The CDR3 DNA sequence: TGTGCCAGCAGCCCCACCTGGCTAGCGGCCTACGAGCAGTACTTC. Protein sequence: CASSPTWLAAYEQYF.

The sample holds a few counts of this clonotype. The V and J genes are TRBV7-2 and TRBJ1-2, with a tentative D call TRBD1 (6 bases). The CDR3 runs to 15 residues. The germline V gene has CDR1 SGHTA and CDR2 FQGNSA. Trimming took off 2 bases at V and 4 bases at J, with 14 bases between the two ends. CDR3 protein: CASSLYLTGSYGYTF. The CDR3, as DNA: TGTGCCAGCAGCTTATACCTGACAGGAAGCTATGGCTACACCTTC.

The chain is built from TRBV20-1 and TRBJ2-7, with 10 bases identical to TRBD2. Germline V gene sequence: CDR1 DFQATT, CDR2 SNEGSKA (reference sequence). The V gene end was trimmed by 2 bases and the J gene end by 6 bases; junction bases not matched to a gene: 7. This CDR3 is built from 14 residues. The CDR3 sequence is CSARSSSGSCEQYF. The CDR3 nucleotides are TGCAGTGCTAGATCATCTAGCGGGAGCTGCGAGCAGTACTTC.

The CDR3 spells CASSFQGVLAGYSYEQYF. The CDR3 coding sequence is TGTGCCAGCAGCTTCCAGGGGGTACTAGCGGGCTACTCCTACGAGCAGTACTTC. The chain has TRBV7-2 and TRBJ2-7; 9 nucleotides line up with TRBD2. The CDR3 spans 18 residues. Germline V gene lookup returns CDR1 SGHTA and CDR2 FQGNSA. The ends lost 3 bases at V and 0 bases at J; junction bases unmatched: 12.

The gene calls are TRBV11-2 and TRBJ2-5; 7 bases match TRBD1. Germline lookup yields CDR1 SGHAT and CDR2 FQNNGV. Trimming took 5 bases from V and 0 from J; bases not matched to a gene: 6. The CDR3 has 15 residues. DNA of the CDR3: TGTGCCAGCAGCCCCCGGACAGGCCACCAAGAGACCCAGTACTTC. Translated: CASSPRTGHQETQYF.

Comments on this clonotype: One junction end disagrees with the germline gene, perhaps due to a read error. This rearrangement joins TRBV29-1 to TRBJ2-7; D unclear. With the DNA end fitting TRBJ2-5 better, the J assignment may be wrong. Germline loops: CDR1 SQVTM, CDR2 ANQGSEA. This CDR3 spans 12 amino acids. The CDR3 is CSIERQSETQYF. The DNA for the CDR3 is TGCAGCATTGAACGGCAATCGGAGACCCAGTACTTC.

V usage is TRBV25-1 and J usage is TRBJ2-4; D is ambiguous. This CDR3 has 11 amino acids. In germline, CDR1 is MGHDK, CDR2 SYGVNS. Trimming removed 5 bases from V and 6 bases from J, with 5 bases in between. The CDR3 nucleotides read TGTGCCAGCAGTTCAGGAAACATTCAGTACTTC. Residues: CASSSGNIQYF.

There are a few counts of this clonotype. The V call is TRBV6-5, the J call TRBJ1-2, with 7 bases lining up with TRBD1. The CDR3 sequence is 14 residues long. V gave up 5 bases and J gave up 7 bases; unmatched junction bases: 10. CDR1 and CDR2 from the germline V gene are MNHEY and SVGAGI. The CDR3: CASSTTRQGLGYTF. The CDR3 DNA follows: TGTGCCAGCAGTACCACCCGACAGGGACTTGGCTACACCTTC.

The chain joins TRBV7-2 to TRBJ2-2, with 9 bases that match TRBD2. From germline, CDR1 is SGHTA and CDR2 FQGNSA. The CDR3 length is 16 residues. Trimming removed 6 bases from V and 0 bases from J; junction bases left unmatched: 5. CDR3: CASRVTSGANTGELFF. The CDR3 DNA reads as TGTGCCAGCAGAGTGACTAGCGGAGCGAACACCGGGGAGCTGTTTTTT.

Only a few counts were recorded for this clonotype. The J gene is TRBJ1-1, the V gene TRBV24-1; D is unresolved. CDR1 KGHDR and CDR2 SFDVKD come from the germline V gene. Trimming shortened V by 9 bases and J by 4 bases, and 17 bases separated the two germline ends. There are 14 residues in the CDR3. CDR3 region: CATQMGPRATEAFF. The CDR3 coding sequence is TGTGCCACCCAAATGGGCCCTCGTGCCACTGAAGCTTTCTTT.

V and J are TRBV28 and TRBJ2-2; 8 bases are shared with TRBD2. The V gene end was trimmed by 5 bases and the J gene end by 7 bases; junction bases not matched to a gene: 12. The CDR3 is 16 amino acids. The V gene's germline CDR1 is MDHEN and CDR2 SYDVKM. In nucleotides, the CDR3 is TGTGCCAGCAGTACCGCAGCGGGAGTCAGGGGCGGGGAGCTGTTTTTT. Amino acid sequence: CASSTAAGVRGGELFF.

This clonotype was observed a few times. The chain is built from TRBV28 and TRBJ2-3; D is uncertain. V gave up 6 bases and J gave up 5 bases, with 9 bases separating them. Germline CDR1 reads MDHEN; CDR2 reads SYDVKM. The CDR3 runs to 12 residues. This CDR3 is CASRHPGDTQYF. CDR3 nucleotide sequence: TGTGCCAGCAGGCATCCCGGAGATACGCAGTATTTT. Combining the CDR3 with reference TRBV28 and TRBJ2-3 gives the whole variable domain DVKVTQSSRYLVKRTGEKVFLECVQDMDHENMFWYRQDPGLGLRLIYFSYDVKMKEKGDIPEGYSVSREKKERFSLILESASTNQTSMYLCASRHPGDTQYFGPGTRLTVL.

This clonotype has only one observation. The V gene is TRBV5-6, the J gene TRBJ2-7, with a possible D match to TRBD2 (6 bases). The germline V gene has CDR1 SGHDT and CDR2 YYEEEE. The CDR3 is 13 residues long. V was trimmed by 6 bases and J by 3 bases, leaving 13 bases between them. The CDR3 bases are TGTGCCAGCATGGGGGACTCCCGCTACGAGCAGTACTTC. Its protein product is CASMGDSRYEQYF.

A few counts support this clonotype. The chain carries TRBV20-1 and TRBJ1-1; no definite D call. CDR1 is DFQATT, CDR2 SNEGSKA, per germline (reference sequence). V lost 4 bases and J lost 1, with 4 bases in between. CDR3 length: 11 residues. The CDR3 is CSATQNTEAFF. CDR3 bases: TGCAGTGCTACTCAGAACACTGAAGCTTTCTTT.

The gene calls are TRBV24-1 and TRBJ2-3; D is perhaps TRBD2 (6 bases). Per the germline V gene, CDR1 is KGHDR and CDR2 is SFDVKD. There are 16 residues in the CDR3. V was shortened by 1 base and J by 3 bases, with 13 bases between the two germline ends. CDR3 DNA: TGTGCCACCAGTGATTTTAGCGGCCGGGATACAGATACGCAGTATTTT. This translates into CATSDFSGRDTDTQYF.

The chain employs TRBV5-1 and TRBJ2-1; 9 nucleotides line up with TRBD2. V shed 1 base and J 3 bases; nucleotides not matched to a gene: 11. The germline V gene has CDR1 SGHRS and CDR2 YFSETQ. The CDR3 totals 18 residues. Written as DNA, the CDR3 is TGCGCCAGCAGCTTGAGGAGCGGGGGGCCGACCGACTACAATGAGCAGTTCTTC. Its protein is CASSLRSGGPTDYNEQFF.

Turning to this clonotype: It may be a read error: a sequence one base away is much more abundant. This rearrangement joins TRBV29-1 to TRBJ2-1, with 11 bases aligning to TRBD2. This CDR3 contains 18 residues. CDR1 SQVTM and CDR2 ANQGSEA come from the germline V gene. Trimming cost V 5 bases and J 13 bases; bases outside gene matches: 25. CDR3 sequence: CSVSGLPSGRKIGETQFF. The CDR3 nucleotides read TGCAGCGTTTCGGGCCTCCCTAGCGGGAGGAAAATAGGGGAGACCCAGTTCTTC.

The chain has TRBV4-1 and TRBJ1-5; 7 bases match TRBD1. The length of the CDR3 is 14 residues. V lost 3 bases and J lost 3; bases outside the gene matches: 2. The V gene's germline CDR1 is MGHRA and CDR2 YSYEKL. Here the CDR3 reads CASSQDRSNQPQHF. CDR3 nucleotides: TGCGCCAGCAGCCAGGACAGGTCCAATCAGCCCCAGCATTTT.

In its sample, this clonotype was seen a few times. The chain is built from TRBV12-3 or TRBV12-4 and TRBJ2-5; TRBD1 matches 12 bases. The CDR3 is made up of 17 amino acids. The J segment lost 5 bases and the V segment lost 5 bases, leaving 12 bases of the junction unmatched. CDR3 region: CASSRTRDRGPWETQYF. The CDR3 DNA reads TGTGCCAGCAGTCGGACCCGGGACAGGGGGCCTTGGGAGACCCAGTACTTC.

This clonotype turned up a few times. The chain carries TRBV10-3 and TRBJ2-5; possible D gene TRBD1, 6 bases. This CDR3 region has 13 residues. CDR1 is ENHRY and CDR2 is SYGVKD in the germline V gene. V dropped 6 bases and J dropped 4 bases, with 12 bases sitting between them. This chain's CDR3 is CAISLEQGETQYF. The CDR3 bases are TGTGCCATCAGCCTGGAACAGGGAGAGACCCAGTACTTC.

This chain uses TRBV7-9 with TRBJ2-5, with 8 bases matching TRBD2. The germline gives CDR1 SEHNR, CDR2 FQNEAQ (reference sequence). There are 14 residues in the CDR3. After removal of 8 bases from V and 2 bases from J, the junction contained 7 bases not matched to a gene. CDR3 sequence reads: CASLGERGQETQYF. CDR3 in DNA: TGTGCCAGCCTTGGGGAGCGGGGGCAAGAGACCCAGTACTTC.

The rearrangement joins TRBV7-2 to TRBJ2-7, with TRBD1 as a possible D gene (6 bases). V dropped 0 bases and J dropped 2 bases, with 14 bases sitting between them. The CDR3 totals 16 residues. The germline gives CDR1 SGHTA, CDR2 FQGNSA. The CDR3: CASSLASGRGTYEQYF. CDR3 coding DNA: TGTGCCAGCAGCTTAGCGAGCGGCAGGGGTACCTACGAGCAGTACTTC.

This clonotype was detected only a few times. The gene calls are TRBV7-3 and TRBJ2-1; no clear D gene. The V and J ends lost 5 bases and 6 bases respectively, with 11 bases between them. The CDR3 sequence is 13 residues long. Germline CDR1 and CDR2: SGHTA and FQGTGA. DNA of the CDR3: TGTGCCAGCAGCCGGAGCAGTTTCAATGAGCAGTTCTTC. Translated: CASSRSSFNEQFF.

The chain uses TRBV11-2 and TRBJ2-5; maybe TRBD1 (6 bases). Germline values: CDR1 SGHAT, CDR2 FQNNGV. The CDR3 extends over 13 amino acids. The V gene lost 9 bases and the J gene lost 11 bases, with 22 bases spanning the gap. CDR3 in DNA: TGTGCCAGTTCTGGACAGAAATACAATGAGCAGTACTTC. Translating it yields CASSGQKYNEQYF.

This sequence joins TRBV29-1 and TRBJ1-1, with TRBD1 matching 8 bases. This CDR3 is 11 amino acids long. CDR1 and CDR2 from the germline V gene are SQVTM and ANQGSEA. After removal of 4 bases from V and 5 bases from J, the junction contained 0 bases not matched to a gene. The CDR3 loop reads CSVGQGTEAFF. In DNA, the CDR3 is TGCAGCGTTGGACAGGGGACTGAAGCTTTCTTT.